One and the same sample provided the 8 T cell receptor beta chains below, sequenced in a study of blood T cell repertoires in COVID-19. The protocol was immunoSEQ multiplex PCR, while the TCRdb copy is restricted to in-frame clones and leaves out a portion. Here the sample spans under 150,000 clones, 70% to 90% being singletons. Sequencing used peripheral blood. All receptors derive from a human donor in a cohort sampled during active COVID-19.

The J gene is TRBJ2-5, the V gene TRBV15; unclear D gene. Trimming cost V 2 bases and J 2 bases, with 9 bases left between them. The CDR3 spans 14 residues. Germline lookup yields CDR1 LNHNV and CDR2 YYDKDF (reference sequence). CDR3 nucleotide sequence: TGTGCCACCAGCAGACGTCAGATTCAAGAGACCCAGTACTTC. Amino acids: CATSRRQIQETQYF.

This sequence joins TRBV19 and TRBJ2-7; possible D gene TRBD1, 5 bases. The CDR3 extends over 15 amino acids. The germline gives CDR1 LNHDA, CDR2 SQIVND (reference sequence). Trimming stripped 1 base from V and 4 bases from J, with 14 bases between. DNA for the CDR3: TGTGCCAGTAGTATAGTTCAGGGAAGGGGATACGAGCAGTACTTC. Its protein product is CASSIVQGRGYEQYF.

In this sample, this clone turned up a few times. CDR3 protein: CASSGTGGCSNQPQHF. Written as DNA, the CDR3 is TGCGCCAGCAGTGGGACAGGGGGCTGTAGCAATCAGCCCCAGCATTTT. V and J are TRBV10-1 and TRBJ1-5, with 11 bases aligning to TRBD1. The CDR3 loop spans 16 amino acids. V gave up 4 bases and J gave up 0 bases; unmatched junction bases: 2. The germline V gene has CDR1 WNHNN and CDR2 SYGVQD (reference sequence).

V gene TRBV5-4 combines with J gene TRBJ2-4; D gene ambiguous. V lost 0 bases and J lost 1, with 5 bases in between. Germline V gives CDR1 SGHNT, CDR2 YYREEE (reference sequence). CDR3 length: 14 amino acids. DNA of the CDR3: TGTGCCAGCAGCTTGGAGGAGGCCAAAAACATTCAGTACTTC. Its protein product is CASSLEEAKNIQYF.

This sequence joins TRBV5-4 and TRBJ2-1; 9 nucleotides align to TRBD1. The CDR3 runs to 14 residues. Trimming removed 4 bases from V and 9 bases from J; junction bases left unmatched: 8. Germline CDR1 is SGHNT and CDR2 is YYREEE (reference sequence). For the CDR3, the DNA is TGTGCCAGCAGCCTCCGGGACAGGGCCGGTGAGCAGTTCTTC. Protein sequence: CASSLRDRAGEQFF.

The chain is built from TRBV9 and TRBJ1-2; D is possibly TRBD1 (5 bases). The CDR3 extends over 14 amino acids. V gave up 4 bases and J gave up 4 bases, with 14 bases separating them. The V gene's germline CDR1 is SGDLS and CDR2 YYNGEE. The CDR3 spells CASSSPGEPYGYTF. DNA for the CDR3: TGTGCCAGCAGCTCCCCGGGGGAACCCTATGGCTACACCTTC.

The chain has TRBV6-5 and TRBJ2-7, with D perhaps matching TRBD2 (6 bases). The germline V gene encodes CDR1 MNHEY and CDR2 SVGAGI. V shed 2 bases and J shed 4 bases, with 9 bases lying between them. This CDR3 has 13 residues. The CDR3 spells CASSYAGPYEQYF. CDR3 nucleotides: TGTGCCAGCAGTTACGCGGGACCTTACGAGCAGTACTTC.

V gene TRBV3-1 (or the pseudogene TRBV3-2) combines with J gene TRBJ1-1; no reliable D call. This CDR3 is built from 11 residues. The V end was cut by 4 bases, the J end by 7 bases, with 7 bases between. The germline V gene has CDR1 LGHDT and CDR2 YNNKEL (reference sequence). The CDR3 region is CASSLGGEAFF. DNA for the CDR3: TGTGCCAGCAGCCTCGGCGGTGAAGCTTTCTTT.